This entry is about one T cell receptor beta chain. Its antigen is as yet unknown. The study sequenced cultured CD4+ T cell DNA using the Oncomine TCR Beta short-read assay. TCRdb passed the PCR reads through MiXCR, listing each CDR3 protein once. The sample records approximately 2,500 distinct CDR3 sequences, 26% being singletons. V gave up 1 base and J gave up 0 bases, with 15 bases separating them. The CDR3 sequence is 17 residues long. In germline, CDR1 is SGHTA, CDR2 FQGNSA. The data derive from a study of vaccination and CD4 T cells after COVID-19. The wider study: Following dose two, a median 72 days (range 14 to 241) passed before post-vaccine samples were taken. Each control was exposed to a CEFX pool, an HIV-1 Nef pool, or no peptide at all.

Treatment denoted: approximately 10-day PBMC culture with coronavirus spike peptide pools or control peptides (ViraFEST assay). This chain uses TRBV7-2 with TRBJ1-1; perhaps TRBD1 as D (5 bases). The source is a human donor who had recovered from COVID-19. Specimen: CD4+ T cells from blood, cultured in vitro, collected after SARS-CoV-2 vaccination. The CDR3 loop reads CASSLEGYGVMNTEAFF. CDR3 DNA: TGTGCCAGCAGCTTAGAGGGGTATGGCGTGATGAACACTGAAGCTTTCTTT.